The source of this T cell receptor (beta chain) is a study of blood T cells in healthy people across ages. The second PCR ran roughly 6 to 12 cycles with a sample-barcoded 5' primer and J-beta primers. TCRdb passed the 5' RACE reads through MiXCR, listing each CDR3 protein once. The table shows over a million distinct CDR3 sequences, with approximately 43% occurring only once. Trimming shortened V by 7 bases and J by 7 bases, and 13 bases separated the two germline ends. The CDR3 loop spans 13 amino acids. The sequence came from a woman aged 18-29 years in good health. V and J are TRBV12-3 or TRBV12-4 and TRBJ2-2; no clear D. Sequenced material: blood. CDR3 loop: CASTLFLGGELFF. In nucleotides, the CDR3 is TGTGCCAGCACCCTATTCCTCGGCGGGGAGCTGTTTTTT.